The 19 T cell receptor beta chains given below trace back to one sample, sequenced in a study of shared T cell receptors in the human thymus. Produced via immunoSEQ multiplex PCR; TCRdb's table is partial and in-frame only. The table includes hundreds of thousands of clones, 70% to 90% detected once. This sample also appeared in a second study, on human thymus T cells.

Sequencing input: thymocytes. The receptors originated from a girl under three years old with a congenital heart defect.

V and J are TRBV5-6 and TRBJ2-3; D perhaps matches TRBD2 (6 bases). V dropped 5 bases and J dropped 0 bases, with 13 bases sitting between them. This CDR3 has 15 residues. CDR1 is SGHDT, CDR2 YYEEEE, per germline. This CDR3 reads CASRPSRGSTDTQYF. For the CDR3, the DNA is TGTGCCAGCAGACCCAGCCGGGGGAGCACAGATACGCAGTATTTT.

This clone was picked up one time. CDR3 bases: TGTGCCAGCAGCTTGGAACAGGGTAATTCACCCCTCCACTTT. Protein sequence: CASSLEQGNSPLHF. This chain joins TRBV5-4 and TRBJ1-6; perhaps TRBD1 as D (6 bases). V shed 0 bases and J shed 6 bases, with 7 bases lying between them. The CDR3 runs 14 residues. The germline V gene has CDR1 SGHNT and CDR2 YYREEE (reference sequence).

This sequence joins TRBV15 and TRBJ2-1; D unclear. CDR3 size: 16 residues. Germline V gene lookup returns CDR1 LNHNV and CDR2 YYDKDF (reference sequence). V dropped 3 bases and J dropped 0 bases, with 12 bases sitting between them. The CDR3 reads CATSSAARSSYNEQFF. The CDR3 DNA follows: TGTGCCACCAGCAGTGCCGCTAGGAGCTCCTACAATGAGCAGTTCTTC.

The rearrangement links TRBV18 to TRBJ2-7; tentative D call: TRBD1 (5 bases). The V and J ends lost 2 bases and 7 bases respectively, with 12 bases between them. Germline CDR1 is KGHSH and CDR2 is LQKENI. The CDR3 is 13 amino acids. The CDR3 is CASSPSREEEQYF. The CDR3 DNA reads as TGTGCCAGCTCACCATCCAGGGAAGAAGAGCAGTACTTC.

V and J are TRBV20-1 and TRBJ2-5; 7 bases line up with TRBD2. The CDR3 sequence is 11 residues long. V was pared by 5 bases and J by 12 bases, with 9 bases of the junction left unmatched. CDR1 and CDR2 from the germline V gene are DFQATT and SNEGSKA (reference sequence). The chain's CDR3 is CSASYRDYKYF. CDR3 in DNA: TGCAGTGCTTCGTACCGGGACTACAAGTACTTC.

V usage is TRBV14 and J usage is TRBJ2-7; 7 bases are shared with TRBD1. V lost 4 bases and J lost 3; bases outside the gene matches: 12. Germline V CDR1 and CDR2: SGHDN, FVKESK. The CDR3 is 16 amino acids. The CDR3 region is CASSPGTDGDGYEQYF. In DNA form, the CDR3 reads TGTGCCAGCAGCCCTGGGACAGATGGGGACGGCTACGAGCAGTACTTC.

The chain is built from TRBV4-2 and TRBJ1-1, with 7 bases aligning to TRBD1. Trimming cost V 4 bases and J 6 bases; bases outside gene matches: 11. CDR1 and CDR2 (germline): LGHNA, YNFKEQ. The CDR3 covers 15 residues. CDR3 sequence: CASSLTTGTGAEAFF. In DNA form, the CDR3 reads TGTGCCAGCAGCCTTACGACAGGGACCGGGGCTGAAGCTTTCTTT.

This clone was seen a single time. The chain employs TRBV19 and TRBJ1-5; D possibly corresponds to TRBD1 (5 bases). Germline CDR1 is LNHDA and CDR2 is SQIVND (reference sequence). The CDR3 consists of 15 residues. Between the trimmed V and J ends, which lost 3 bases and 3 bases, there was a span of 12 bases. The CDR3, as DNA: TGTGCCAGTAGTATCCGGGGGGAGAACAATCAGCCCCAGCATTTT. Amino acids: CASSIRGENNQPQHF.

This clone was detected only once. This rearrangement joins TRBV2 to TRBJ2-1, with TRBD1 matching 8 bases. The V segment lost 2 bases and the J segment 1 base; nucleotides outside the gene matches: 7. CDR3 size: 17 residues. The germline V gene has CDR1 SNHLY and CDR2 FYNNEI. CDR3 sequence reads: CASSEFSGGPSYNEQFF. CDR3 sequence (DNA): TGTGCCAGCAGTGAATTTTCAGGGGGCCCTTCCTACAATGAGCAGTTCTTC.

The chain recombines TRBV9 with TRBJ1-2, with a possible D match to TRBD1 (6 bases). Trimming took 3 bases from V and 8 from J, leaving 17 bases between them. The CDR3 spans 14 residues. Germline V lookup: CDR1 SGDLS, CDR2 YYNGEE. CDR3 sequence (DNA): TGTGCCAGCAGCGCAACCTACAGGGCTCAGGGCTACACCTTC. Amino acids: CASSATYRAQGYTF. Together with reference TRBV9 and TRBJ1-2, the CDR3 gives the full variable domain: DSGVTQTPKHLITATGQRVTLRCSPRSGDLSVYWYQQSLDQGLQFLIQYYNGEERAKGNILERFSAQQFPDLHSELNLSSLELGDSALYFCASSATYRAQGYTFGSGTRLTVV.

This chain links TRBV29-1 with TRBJ1-2; TRBD1 aligns across 11 bases. The ends lost 7 bases at V and 4 bases at J; junction bases unmatched: 11. The CDR3 runs to 15 residues. Germline CDR1 and CDR2: SQVTM and ANQGSEA. CDR3 protein: CSAAHGTGGIYGYTF. For the CDR3, the DNA is TGCAGCGCTGCCCATGGGACAGGGGGAATCTATGGCTACACCTTC.

This sequence joins TRBV5-1 and TRBJ2-3; the D is unclear. Germline loops: CDR1 SGHRS, CDR2 YFSETQ. Trimming removed 3 bases at V and 2 bases at J, with 4 bases between. CDR3 length: 12 residues. The CDR3 protein is CASSSYTDTQYF. For the CDR3, the DNA is TGCGCCAGCAGCTCCTACACAGATACGCAGTATTTT.

Notes on this clone: The junction shows a germline mismatch at one end, possibly a read error. The rearrangement links TRBV27 to TRBJ1-2, with D perhaps TRBD1 (5 bases). CDR1 and CDR2 (germline): MNHEY, SMNVEV (reference sequence). The CDR3 totals 13 residues. CDR3 nucleotides: TGTGCCAGCAGTCTATCCATGGGGGGAGGCTACACCTTC. Its translation is CASSLSMGGGYTF.

The chain links TRBV5-1 to TRBJ2-7, with a possible D match to TRBD1 (6 bases). The V and J ends lost 1 base and 6 bases respectively, with 11 bases between them. The germline V gene has CDR1 SGHRS and CDR2 YFSETQ. This CDR3 has 13 residues. CDR3 loop: CASSLKVRGEQYF. The DNA for the CDR3 is TGCGCCAGCAGCTTGAAGGTCAGGGGCGAGCAGTACTTC.

V gene TRBV6-5 combines with J gene TRBJ2-5, with a weak D call TRBD1 (6 bases). The DNA end is more similar to TRBJ2-7, so the J call may be wrong. CDR3 length equals 12 residues. Per the germline V gene, CDR1 is MNHEY and CDR2 is SVGAGI. DNA for the CDR3: TGTGCCAGCAGTACAGGGCTGGACGAGCAGTACTTC. Protein sequence: CASSTGLDEQYF.

The V gene is TRBV4-1, the J gene TRBJ1-3; TRBD1 aligns across 7 bases. This CDR3 spans 15 amino acids. After removal of 5 bases from V and 4 bases from J, the junction contained 8 bases not matched to a gene. CDR1 and CDR2 from the germline V gene are MGHRA and YSYEKL. Written as DNA, the CDR3 is TGCGCCAGCAGCTTGACGACAGGGTCCGGAAACACCATATATTTT. Protein: CASSLTTGSGNTIYF.

CDR3 amino acids: CASGLDFRTGPSNSPLHF. CDR3 nucleotides: TGTGCTAGTGGTTTGGACTTCCGGACAGGCCCGAGCAATTCACCCCTCCACTTT. This rearrangement joins TRBV12-5 to TRBJ1-6; 7 bases match TRBD1. CDR1 is LGHNT, CDR2 FRNRAP, per germline. CDR3 size: 18 residues. V trimming: 1 base; J trimming: 7 bases; junction bases outside the gene matches: 13.

This chain joins TRBV4-1 and TRBJ1-1; a possible D gene is TRBD1 (6 bases). Trimming took 4 bases from V and 0 from J, leaving 21 bases between them. Germline-derived CDR1 and CDR2 are MGHRA and YSYEKL. The CDR3 sequence is 18 residues long. The CDR3 DNA sequence: TGCGCCAGCAGCCTAATAGGGACATGGGGGACCTTGAACACTGAAGCTTTCTTT. This gives the protein CASSLIGTWGTLNTEAFF.

V gene TRBV28 combines with J gene TRBJ1-5; the D gene is possibly TRBD1 (5 bases). The CDR3 spans 15 residues. From germline, CDR1 is MDHEN and CDR2 SYDVKM. V shed 6 bases and J shed 0 bases, with 12 bases lying between them. The CDR3 bases are TGTGCCAGCAGCGGGGGGACGCATAGCAATCAGCCCCAGCATTTT. Amino acid sequence: CASSGGTHSNQPQHF. Based on the CDR3 plus reference TRBV28 and TRBJ1-5, the full variable domain is DVKVTQSSRYLVKRTGEKVFLECVQDMDHENMFWYRQDPGLGLRLIYFSYDVKMKEKGDIPEGYSVSREKKERFSLILESASTNQTSMYLCASSGGTHSNQPQHFGDGTRLSIL.